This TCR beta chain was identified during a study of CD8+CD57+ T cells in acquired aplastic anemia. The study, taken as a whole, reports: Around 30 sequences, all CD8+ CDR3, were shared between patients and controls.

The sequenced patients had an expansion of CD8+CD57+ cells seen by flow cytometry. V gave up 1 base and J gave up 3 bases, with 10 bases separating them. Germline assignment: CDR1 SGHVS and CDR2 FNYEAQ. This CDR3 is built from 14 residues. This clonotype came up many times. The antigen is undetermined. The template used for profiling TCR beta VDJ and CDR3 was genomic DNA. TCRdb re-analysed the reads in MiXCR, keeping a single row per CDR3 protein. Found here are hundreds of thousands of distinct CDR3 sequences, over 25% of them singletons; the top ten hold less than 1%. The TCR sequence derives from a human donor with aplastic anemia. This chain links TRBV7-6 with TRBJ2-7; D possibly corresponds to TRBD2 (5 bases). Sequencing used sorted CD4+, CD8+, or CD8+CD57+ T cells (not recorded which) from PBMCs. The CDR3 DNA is TGTGCCAGCAGCTTAGAAGGACTCGACTACGAGCAGTACTTC. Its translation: CASSLEGLDYEQYF. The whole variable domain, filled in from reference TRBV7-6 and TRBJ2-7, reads GAGVSQSPRYKVTKRGQDVALRCDPISGHVSLYWYRQALGQGPEFLTYFNYEAQQDKSGLPNDRFSAERPEGSISTLTIQRTEQRDSAMYRCASSLEGLDYEQYFGPGTRLTVT.